This TCR beta chain is from a study of chemoradiotherapy in HPV16-positive cancers. Study summary: Candidate HPV-specific clones and shared TCR motifs came from a couple of HPV16-positive patients.

Sequencing used immunoSEQ multiplex PCR; TCRdb keeps in-frame clones, though not all of them. Of approximately 12,000 clones detected, 70% to 90% appear once; the ten largest clones hold 2.8%. Sequences were derived from blood, sampled from a patient who underwent chemoradiotherapy. The clonotype originates from a human donor with HPV-associated anogenital cancer.

The CDR3 sequence: CASSIVRGYNQPQHF. The CDR3 DNA reads as TGTGCCAGTAGTATCGTCCGGGGGTACAATCAGCCCCAGCATTTT. This chain uses TRBV19 with TRBJ1-5; D might be TRBD1 (5 bases). The V end lost 3 bases, the J end lost 3 bases, and 12 bases lay between the germline ends. CDR3 length: 15 residues. The germline V gene has CDR1 LNHDA and CDR2 SQIVND (reference sequence).